This T cell receptor beta chain was documented in a study of control samples from healthy donors and cancer patients. The V gene end was trimmed by 4 bases and the J gene end by 7 bases; junction bases not matched to a gene: 7. CDR1 is LGHNA, CDR2 YSLEER, per germline. The CDR3 sequence is 14 residues long. Sequencing used immunoSEQ multiplex PCR; TCRdb keeps in-frame clones, though not all of them. Among some 37,000 clones, roughly 90% were seen once, and the ten largest hold roughly 3.5%. The sequence derives from a woman aged 50 to 65 in good health. This rearrangement joins TRBV4-3 to TRBJ2-1; 7 bases align to TRBD1. Sequences were obtained from blood. CDR3 protein: CASSLPGDSNEQFF. Here the CDR3 DNA reads TGCGCCAGCAGCCTCCCCGGGGACAGTAATGAGCAGTTCTTC.